This T cell receptor beta chain came from a study of beta chain features in type 1 diabetes. Sorting produced populations that all topped 95% purity. A note on this clone: Its target is unknown. The same CDR3 also results from other DNA sequences found in this sample.

CDR1 LNHDA and CDR2 SQIVND come from the germline V gene (reference sequence). The CDR3 has 15 amino acids. V lost 3 bases to trimming and J lost 1 base, with 9 bases between them. The isolated RNA, all of it, was reverse transcribed, so expressed TCRB transcripts were what got sequenced. Libraries were prepared by immunoSEQ multiplex PCR; TCRdb keeps only in-frame clonotypes and omits some of them. The sample has under 300,000 clones, roughly 30% seen once. Findings of the study overall: Compared to healthy donors, patients appeared to have naive, central memory and Treg TCRB repertoires that were more alike.

The sequence was collected from a young man in good health. The chain has TRBV19 and TRBJ2-2; possibly TRBD1 for D (6 bases). Sequencing used central memory CD4+ T cells from blood. The CDR3, as DNA: TGTGCCAGTAGTATTGAGGACAGGAACACCGGGGAGCTGTTTTTT. This sequence encodes CASSIEDRNTGELFF.